Listed below are T cell receptor beta chains from one sample, sequenced in a study of T cells after posttransplantation cyclophosphamide. Repertoires were generated with immunoSEQ multiplex PCR, while TCRdb's copy carries only in-frame clones and drops some. The top ten clones hold about 3% of a sample with just over 65,000 clones, around 93% of them seen once. The sequenced sample was PBMCs. These receptor sequences come from a woman aged 25-40 years in good health and a related stem cell transplant donor. Both conserved end residues are part of each CDR3. The D gene is left open where the match is weak. Size is stated for part of the rows, as once, few or many counts, or as a class when the clone is expanded.

NA,TRBJ2-1,NA,TRBV19,CASSTWPPNEQFF,TGTGCCAGTAGTACGTGGCCCCCCAATGAGCAGTTCTTC
NA,TRBJ1-5,NA,TRBV23-1,CASSQEGHYSNQPQHF,TGCGCCAGCAGTCAAGAAGGCCATTATAGCAATCAGCCCCAGCATTTT
NA,TRBJ2-7,NA,TRBV7-2,CASSLVGFVSYEQYF,TGTGCCAGCAGCCTAGTTGGCTTCGTCTCCTACGAGCAGTACTTC
NA,TRBJ2-6,NA,TRBV30,CAWSRGRAKPGANVLTF,TGTGCCTGGAGTAGGGGCAGGGCGAAACCTGGGGCCAACGTCCTGACTTTC
NA,TRBJ2-2,NA,TRBV7-2,CASSGPSDRSNTGELFF,TGTGCCAGCAGCGGTCCCTCTGACCGTTCCAACACCGGGGAGCTGTTTTTT
NA,TRBJ2-5,once,TRBV27,CASSLSANQETQYF,TGTGCCAGCAGTTTGTCCGCAAACCAAGAGACCCAGTACTTC
TRBD1,TRBJ1-4,NA,TRBV28,CASSLSSGGDEKLFF,TGTGCCAGCAGTTTATCTTCAGGGGGTGATGAAAAACTGTTTTTT
NA,TRBJ2-7,NA,TRBV5-1,CASSDGGNSYEQYF,TGCGCCAGCAGCGATGGGGGGAACTCCTACGAGCAGTACTTC
NA,TRBJ1-1,once,TRBV11-2,CASSFGRMNTEAFF,TGTGCCAGCAGCTTTGGTCGGATGAACACTGAAGCTTTCTTT
NA,TRBJ1-2,NA,TRBV30,CAWSGSGYGYTF,TGTGCCTGGTCTGGGTCGGGCTATGGCTACACCTTC
NA,TRBJ2-1,NA,TRBV7-2,CASSPTESTRKFF,TGTGCCAGCAGCCCGACAGAGTCGACTAGAAAGTTCTTC
NA,TRBJ1-2,NA,TRBV5-4,CASSPLTVSGDYGYTF,TGTGCCAGCAGCCCACTAACGGTGTCCGGGGACTATGGCTACACCTTC